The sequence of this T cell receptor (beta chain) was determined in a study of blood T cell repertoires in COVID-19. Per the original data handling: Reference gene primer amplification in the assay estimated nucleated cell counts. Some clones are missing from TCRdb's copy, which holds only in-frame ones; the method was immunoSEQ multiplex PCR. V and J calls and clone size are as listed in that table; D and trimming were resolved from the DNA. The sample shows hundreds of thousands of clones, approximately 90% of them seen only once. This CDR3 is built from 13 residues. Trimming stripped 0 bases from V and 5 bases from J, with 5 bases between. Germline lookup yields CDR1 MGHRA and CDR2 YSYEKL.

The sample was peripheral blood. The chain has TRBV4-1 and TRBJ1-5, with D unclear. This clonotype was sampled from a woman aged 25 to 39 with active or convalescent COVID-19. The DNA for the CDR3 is TGCGCCAGCAGCCAAGACAACTATCAGCCCCAGCATTTT. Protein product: CASSQDNYQPQHF.